A selection of T cell receptor beta chains follows, all from one sample in a study of lymphopenia after photon versus proton radiotherapy. Using immunoSEQ multiplex PCR, the repertoire was profiled, and TCRdb retains in-frame clones only, with some absent. Seen here are about 70,000 clones, around 93% observed once, and the top ten hold over 2%. Source: peripheral blood, taken from a patient treated with photon-based radiotherapy. Source of these receptors: a woman between 40 and 55 years old with cholangiocarcinoma. Both conserved end residues are part of each CDR3. Each record gives: CDR3 protein, CDR3 DNA, D gene, clone size, J gene, V gene. A D gene is named only where the DNA matches it firmly. Some rows mark clone size as missing; the rest say once, few, many or name a class of expanded clone.

cdr3_aa: CASSEAPSGELFF; cdr3_nt: TGTGCCAGCAGTGAGGCACCCTCCGGGGAGCTGTTTTTT; d_call: NA; clone_size: once; j_call: TRBJ2-2; v_call: TRBV27
cdr3_aa: CASSLNSGRGTDTQYF; cdr3_nt: TGTGCCAGCAGCTTAAATAGCGGGAGGGGGACAGATACGCAGTATTTT; d_call: TRBD2; clone_size: once; j_call: TRBJ2-3; v_call: TRBV11-2
cdr3_aa: CASSPGTVNYEQYF; cdr3_nt: TGTGCCAGTAGCCCTGGGACAGTAAACTACGAGCAGTACTTC; d_call: TRBD1; clone_size: NA; j_call: TRBJ2-7; v_call: TRBV19
cdr3_aa: CAITSMGSGDEQYF; cdr3_nt: TGTGCCATCACCTCTATGGGCAGCGGGGACGAGCAGTACTTC; d_call: TRBD2; clone_size: NA; j_call: TRBJ2-7; v_call: TRBV10-3
cdr3_aa: CAISPTGQGSYEQYF; cdr3_nt: TGTGCCATCAGTCCCACCGGACAGGGGTCCTACGAGCAGTACTTC; d_call: TRBD1; clone_size: NA; j_call: TRBJ2-7; v_call: TRBV10-3
cdr3_aa: CASSLMGGEKLFF; cdr3_nt: TGTGCCAGTTCCCTCATGGGCGGTGAAAAACTGTTTTTT; d_call: NA; clone_size: NA; j_call: TRBJ1-4; v_call: TRBV2
cdr3_aa: CASSIIHRAGTGELFF; cdr3_nt: TGTGCCAGTAGTATAATACACAGGGCGGGCACCGGGGAGCTGTTTTTT; d_call: NA; clone_size: NA; j_call: TRBJ2-2; v_call: TRBV19
cdr3_aa: CASSLQGLGDTQYF; cdr3_nt: TGCGCCAGCAGCTTGCAGGGATTGGGCGATACGCAGTATTTT; d_call: NA; clone_size: NA; j_call: TRBJ2-3; v_call: TRBV5-1
cdr3_aa: CASSPGRGETQYF; cdr3_nt: TGTGCCAGCTCACCAGGGAGAGGAGAGACCCAGTACTTC; d_call: NA; clone_size: NA; j_call: TRBJ2-5; v_call: TRBV27
cdr3_aa: CASSFRGYGYTF; cdr3_nt: TGTGCCAGCAGCTTTCGGGGCTATGGCTACACCTTC; d_call: NA; clone_size: NA; j_call: TRBJ1-2; v_call: TRBV5-6
cdr3_aa: CASSLDGGALDTQYF; cdr3_nt: TGCGCCAGCAGCTTGGATGGGGGGGCCTTAGATACGCAGTATTTT; d_call: NA; clone_size: NA; j_call: TRBJ2-3; v_call: TRBV5-1
cdr3_aa: CASRGDYGYTF; cdr3_nt: TGTGCCAGCAGGGGGGACTATGGCTACACCTTC; d_call: NA; clone_size: NA; j_call: TRBJ1-2; v_call: TRBV6-6
cdr3_aa: CASGGLAEIYNEQFF; cdr3_nt: TGTGCCAGCGGGGGGCTAGCGGAAATCTACAATGAGCAGTTCTTC; d_call: NA; clone_size: NA; j_call: TRBJ2-1; v_call: TRBV6-1
cdr3_aa: CASRTGSTYEQYF; cdr3_nt: TGCGCCAGCCGCACAGGGTCAACCTACGAGCAGTACTTC; d_call: NA; clone_size: NA; j_call: TRBJ2-7; v_call: TRBV5-1
cdr3_aa: CASSLPVTAGGELFF; cdr3_nt: TGTGCCAGCAGCTTGCCTGTGACCGCGGGTGGGGAGCTGTTTTTT; d_call: NA; clone_size: NA; j_call: TRBJ2-2; v_call: TRBV5-4
cdr3_aa: CATAQGANEQFF; cdr3_nt: TGTGCCACCGCACAGGGGGCAAATGAGCAGTTCTTC; d_call: TRBD1; clone_size: NA; j_call: TRBJ2-1; v_call: TRBV7-9
cdr3_aa: CASSLGGTGSSYEQYF; cdr3_nt: TGCGCCAGCAGCTTGGGAGGGACAGGGAGCTCCTACGAGCAGTACTTC; d_call: TRBD1; clone_size: NA; j_call: TRBJ2-7; v_call: TRBV5-1
cdr3_aa: CASSYFGTGDEQYF; cdr3_nt: TGTGCCAGCAGTTACTTCGGGACAGGGGACGAGCAGTACTTC; d_call: TRBD1; clone_size: NA; j_call: TRBJ2-7; v_call: TRBV6-5
cdr3_aa: CASSLLDGSYEQYF; cdr3_nt: TGCGCCAGCAGCTTGCTCGACGGTTCCTACGAGCAGTACTTC; d_call: NA; clone_size: NA; j_call: TRBJ2-7; v_call: TRBV5-1
cdr3_aa: CSVEDTGQRPGGAFF; cdr3_nt: TGCAGCGTTGAAGATACGGGACAGCGCCCCGGAGGGGCTTTCTTT; d_call: TRBD1; clone_size: NA; j_call: TRBJ1-1; v_call: TRBV29-1